This T cell receptor (beta chain) was retrieved from a study of cytomegalovirus exposure and HLA in healthy donors. Study-wide findings and caveats: Among TCR beta chains of equal frequency, HLA-associated ones were more clonally expanded in a later analysis. Association with HLA alleles at 0.05 false discovery rate was found for 16,951 TCR beta sequences in a later analysis. TCR beta V segments were, for the most part, productive about 90% or about 30% of the time in an earlier analysis.

Note on this clone: The target antigen is unknown.

Researchers ran the PCR with 60 Vbeta and 13 Jbeta primers. As originally analysed: It was a later analysis that counted 75 million to 90 million unique TCR beta chains, of which about 10 million were shared. Assay used: immunoSEQ multiplex PCR; TCRdb lists only in-frame clones, some missing. The DNA was the basis for D and trimming; V, J and clone size are from that table. The sample carries 150,000 to 200,000 clones, roughly 80% recorded once. After removal of 4 bases from V and 9 bases from J, the junction contained 7 bases not matched to a gene. CDR1 SGHNT and CDR2 YENEEA come from the germline V gene. The CDR3 spans 13 residues.

Sequencing used PBMCs. This chain uses TRBV11-3 with TRBJ2-7; the match to TRBD2 covers 9 bases. The clonotype was recovered from a woman aged 45 to 65 in good health and CMV-seronegative. CDR3 residues: CASSSASGTSQYF. The CDR3 DNA reads as TGTGCCAGCAGCTCGGCTAGCGGGACCTCGCAGTACTTC.